This T cell receptor beta chain originates from a study of blood T cell repertoires in COVID-19. Overall study context: The samples span acute and convalescent COVID-19 from the United States, Italy and Spain. Sources were T cells, B-cell-depleted T cells, or PBMCs; the material itself was cDNA or gDNA.

Methods used by the authors: Using reference gene primer amplification, nucleated cell counts were estimated. Sequencing was performed with immunoSEQ multiplex PCR; in TCRdb, only in-frame clones are kept and a portion is missing. Clone size and V and J calls were adopted from that table, with D and trimming inferred from the DNA. The sample lists approximately 140,000 clones; 85% to 90% were seen once. This CDR3 contains 15 residues. Germline CDR1 KGHSH, CDR2 LQKENI. V was trimmed by 0 bases and J by 7 bases, leaving 16 bases between them. Sample: peripheral blood. V usage is TRBV18 and J usage is TRBJ2-7; D may be TRBD1 (6 bases). This receptor was taken from a woman in her sixties or seventies with acute or convalescent COVID-19. The CDR3 sequence: CASSPPGTGPGEQYF. The DNA for the CDR3 is TGTGCCAGCTCACCACCGGGAACAGGGCCGGGGGAGCAGTACTTC.